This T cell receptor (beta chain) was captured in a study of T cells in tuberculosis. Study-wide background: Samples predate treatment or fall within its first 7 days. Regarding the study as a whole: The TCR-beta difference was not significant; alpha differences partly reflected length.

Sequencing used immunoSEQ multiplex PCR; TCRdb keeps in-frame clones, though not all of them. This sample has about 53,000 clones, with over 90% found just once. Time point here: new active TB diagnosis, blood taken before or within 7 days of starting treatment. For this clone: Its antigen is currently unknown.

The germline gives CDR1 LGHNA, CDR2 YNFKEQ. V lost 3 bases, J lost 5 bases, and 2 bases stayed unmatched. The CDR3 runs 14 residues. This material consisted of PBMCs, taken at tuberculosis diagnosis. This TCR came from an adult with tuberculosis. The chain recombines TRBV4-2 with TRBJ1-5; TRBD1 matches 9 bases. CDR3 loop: CASSQGQGDQPQHF. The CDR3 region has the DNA TGTGCCAGCAGCCAGGGACAGGGTGATCAGCCCCAGCATTTT.